This T cell receptor beta chain came from a study of technical replicates of blood from a few donors. The CDR3 covers 14 residues. V shed 3 bases, J shed 7 bases, and the junction held 7 bases outside the gene matches. CDR1 and CDR2 (germline): GTSNPN, SVGIG (reference sequence). Sequenced by immunoSEQ multiplex PCR; TCRdb stores in-frame clones only, minus some. This sample has around 56,000 clones, with nearly 95% found just once. The sequencing input was PBMCs. V usage is TRBV30 and J usage is TRBJ1-4; 8 bases fit TRBD1. The sequence was collected from a human donor in good health. Some clones in this sample may be carry-over from other donors' samples. CDR3 coding DNA: TGTGCCTGGAGAGGACAGGGAAGCAGTGAAAAACTGTTTTTT. Protein sequence: CAWRGQGSSEKLFF.